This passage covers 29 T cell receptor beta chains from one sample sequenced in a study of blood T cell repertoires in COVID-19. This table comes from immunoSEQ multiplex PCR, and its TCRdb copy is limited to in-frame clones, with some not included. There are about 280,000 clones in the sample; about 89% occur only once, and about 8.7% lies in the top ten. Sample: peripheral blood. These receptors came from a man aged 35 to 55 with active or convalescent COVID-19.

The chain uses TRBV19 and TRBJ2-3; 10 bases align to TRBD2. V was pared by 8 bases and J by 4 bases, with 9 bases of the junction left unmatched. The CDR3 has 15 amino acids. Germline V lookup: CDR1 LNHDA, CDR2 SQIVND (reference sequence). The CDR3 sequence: CASAPGLANPDTQYF. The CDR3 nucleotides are TGTGCCAGTGCGCCGGGACTAGCGAATCCAGATACGCAGTATTTT.

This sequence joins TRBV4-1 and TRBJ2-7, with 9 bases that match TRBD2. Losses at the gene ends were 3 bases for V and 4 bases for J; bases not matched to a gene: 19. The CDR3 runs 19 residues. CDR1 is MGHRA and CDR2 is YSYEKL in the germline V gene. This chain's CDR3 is CASSHVPPGGRGGPYEQYF. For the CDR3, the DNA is TGCGCCAGCAGCCACGTACCCCCCGGGGGGCGGGGGGGCCCTTACGAGCAGTACTTC.

The CDR3 spells CASSMGQGFGTEAFF. In nucleotides, the CDR3 is TGTGCCAGTAGTATGGGACAGGGGTTTGGCACTGAAGCTTTCTTT. The chain recombines TRBV19 with TRBJ1-1; 10 bases line up with TRBD1. This CDR3 is 15 amino acids long. Germline V CDR1 and CDR2: LNHDA, SQIVND (reference sequence). The trim removed 3 bases at V and 4 bases at J, leaving 5 bases unmatched. The full variable domain, in which reference TRBV19 and TRBJ1-1 provide the parts outside the CDR3, is DGGITQSPKYLFRKEGQNVTLSCEQNLNHDAMYWYRQDPGQGLRLIYYSQIVNDFQKGDIAEGYSVSREKKESFPLTVTSAQKNPTAFYLCASSMGQGFGTEAFFGQGTRLTVV.

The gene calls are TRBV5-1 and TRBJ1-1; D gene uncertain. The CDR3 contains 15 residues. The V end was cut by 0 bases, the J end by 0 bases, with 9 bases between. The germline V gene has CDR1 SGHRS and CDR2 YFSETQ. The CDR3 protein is CASSLANGVNTEAFF. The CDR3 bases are TGCGCCAGCAGCTTGGCCAACGGTGTGAACACTGAAGCTTTCTTT.

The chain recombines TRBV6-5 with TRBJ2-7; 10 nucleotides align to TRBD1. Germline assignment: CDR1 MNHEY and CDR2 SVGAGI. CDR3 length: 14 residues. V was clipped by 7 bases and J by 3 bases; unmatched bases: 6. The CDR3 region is CASIQGTGVYEQYF. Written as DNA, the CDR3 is TGTGCCAGCATTCAAGGGACAGGGGTCTACGAGCAGTACTTC.

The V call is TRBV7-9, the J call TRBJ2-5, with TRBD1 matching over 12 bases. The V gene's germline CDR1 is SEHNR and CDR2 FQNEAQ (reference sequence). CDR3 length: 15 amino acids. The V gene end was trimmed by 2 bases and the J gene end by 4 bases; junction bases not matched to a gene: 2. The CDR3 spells CASSLRGQGAETQYF. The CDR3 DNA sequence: TGTGCCAGCAGCTTAAGGGGACAGGGGGCAGAGACCCAGTACTTC.

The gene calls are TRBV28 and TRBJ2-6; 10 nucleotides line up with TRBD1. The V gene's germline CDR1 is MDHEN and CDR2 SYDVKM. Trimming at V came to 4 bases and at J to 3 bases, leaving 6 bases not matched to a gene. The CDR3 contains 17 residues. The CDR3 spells CASSSSGTGVGANVLTF. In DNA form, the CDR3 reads TGTGCCAGCAGTTCCTCCGGGACAGGGGTTGGGGCCAACGTCCTGACTTTC.

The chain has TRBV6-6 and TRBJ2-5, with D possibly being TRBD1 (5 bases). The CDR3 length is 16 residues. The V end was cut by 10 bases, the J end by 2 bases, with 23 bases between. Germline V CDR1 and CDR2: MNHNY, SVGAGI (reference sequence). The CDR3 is CATRPGNGWKQETQYF. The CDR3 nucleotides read TGTGCCACCAGACCAGGGAACGGATGGAAGCAAGAGACCCAGTACTTC.

The CDR3 bases are TGTGCCAGCTCACCCATTGGGCACAGGGGACTGGGGGAGCAGTACTTC. This gives the protein CASSPIGHRGLGEQYF. The chain has TRBV18 and TRBJ2-7; the D gene is possibly TRBD1 (7 bases). The CDR3 extends over 16 amino acids. Looked up from germline, CDR1 is KGHSH and CDR2 is LQKENI. Trimming took off 3 bases at V and 7 bases at J, with 22 bases between the two ends.

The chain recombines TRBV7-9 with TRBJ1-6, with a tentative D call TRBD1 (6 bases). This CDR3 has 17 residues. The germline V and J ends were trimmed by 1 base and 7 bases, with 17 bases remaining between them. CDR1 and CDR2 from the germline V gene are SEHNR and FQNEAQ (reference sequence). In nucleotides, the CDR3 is TGTGCCAGCAGCTTAGTCTTTCAGGGGAAGGGAAATTCACCCCTCCACTTT. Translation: CASSLVFQGKGNSPLHF. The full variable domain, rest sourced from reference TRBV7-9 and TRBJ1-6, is DTGVSQNPRHKITKRGQNVTFRCDPISEHNRLYWYRQTLGQGPEFLTYFQNEAQLEKSRLLSDRFSAERPKGSFSTLEIQRTEQGDSAMYLCASSLVFQGKGNSPLHFGNGTRLTVT.

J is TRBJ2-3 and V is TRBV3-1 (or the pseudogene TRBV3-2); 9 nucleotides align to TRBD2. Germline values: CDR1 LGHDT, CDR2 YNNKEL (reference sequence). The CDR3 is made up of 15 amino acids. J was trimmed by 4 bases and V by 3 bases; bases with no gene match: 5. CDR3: CASSQGSGSADTQYF. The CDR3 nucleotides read TGTGCCAGCAGCCAGGGTAGCGGGAGTGCAGATACGCAGTATTTT.

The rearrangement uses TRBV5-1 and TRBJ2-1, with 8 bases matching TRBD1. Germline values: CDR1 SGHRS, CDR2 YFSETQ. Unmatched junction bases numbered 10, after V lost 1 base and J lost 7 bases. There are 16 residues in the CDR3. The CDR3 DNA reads TGCGCCAGCAGCTTGCCGGGACAGGCCTCAAGAAATGAGCAGTTCTTC. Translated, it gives CASSLPGQASRNEQFF. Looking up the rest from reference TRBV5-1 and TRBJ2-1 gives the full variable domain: KAGVTQTPRYLIKTRGQQVTLSCSPISGHRSVSWYQQTPGQGLQFLFEYFSETQRNKGNFPGRFSGRQFSNSRSEMNVSTLELGDSALYLCASSLPGQASRNEQFFGPGTRLTVL.

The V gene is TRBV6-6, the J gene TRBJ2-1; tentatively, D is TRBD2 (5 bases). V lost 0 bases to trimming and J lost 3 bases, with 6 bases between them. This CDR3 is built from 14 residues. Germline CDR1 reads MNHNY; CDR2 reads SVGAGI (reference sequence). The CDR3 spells CASSYSSVYNEQFF. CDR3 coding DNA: TGTGCCAGCAGTTACTCTAGCGTCTACAATGAGCAGTTCTTC.

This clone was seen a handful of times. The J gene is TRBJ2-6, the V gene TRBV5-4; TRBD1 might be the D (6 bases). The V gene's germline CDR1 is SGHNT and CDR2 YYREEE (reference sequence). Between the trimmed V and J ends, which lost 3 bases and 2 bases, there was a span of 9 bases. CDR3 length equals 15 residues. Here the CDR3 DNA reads TGTGCCAGCAGCTCACAGGGTGCTGGGGCCAACGTCCTGACTTTC. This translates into CASSSQGAGANVLTF. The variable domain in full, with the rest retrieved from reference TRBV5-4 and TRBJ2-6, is ETGVTQSPTHLIKTRGQQVTLRCSSQSGHNTVSWYQQALGQGPQFIFQYYREEENGRGNFPPRFSGLQFPNYSSELNVNALELDDSALYLCASSSQGAGANVLTFGAGSRLTVL.

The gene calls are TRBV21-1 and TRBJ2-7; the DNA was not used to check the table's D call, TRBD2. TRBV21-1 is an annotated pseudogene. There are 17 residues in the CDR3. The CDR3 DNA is TGTGCCAGCAGCAAAGTACTTTCCAGGCCTAGCGGCTACGAGCAGTACTTC. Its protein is CASSKVLSRPSGYEQYF.

CDR3 in amino acids: CASSRDRVTTPLHF. The CDR3 DNA sequence: TGTGCCAGCAGTAGGGACAGGGTTACGACACCCCTCCACTTT. The V gene is TRBV6-5, the J gene TRBJ1-6; 9 nucleotides align to TRBD1. This CDR3 is 14 amino acids long. The V gene's germline CDR1 is MNHEY and CDR2 SVGAGI. V gave up 5 bases and J gave up 11 bases; unmatched junction bases: 7.

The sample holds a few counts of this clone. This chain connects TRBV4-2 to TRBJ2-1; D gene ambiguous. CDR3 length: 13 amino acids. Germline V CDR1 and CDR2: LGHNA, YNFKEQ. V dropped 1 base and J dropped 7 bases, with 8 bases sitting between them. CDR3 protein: CASSQGPGNEQFF. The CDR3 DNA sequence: TGTGCCAGCAGCCAAGGGCCTGGTAATGAGCAGTTCTTC.

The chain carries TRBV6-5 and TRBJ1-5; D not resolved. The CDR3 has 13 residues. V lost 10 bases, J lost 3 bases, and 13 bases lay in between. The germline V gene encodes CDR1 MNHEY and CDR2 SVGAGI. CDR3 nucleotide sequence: TGTGCCACCCCGGGTCAGCTCAATCAGCCCCAGCATTTT. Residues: CATPGQLNQPQHF.

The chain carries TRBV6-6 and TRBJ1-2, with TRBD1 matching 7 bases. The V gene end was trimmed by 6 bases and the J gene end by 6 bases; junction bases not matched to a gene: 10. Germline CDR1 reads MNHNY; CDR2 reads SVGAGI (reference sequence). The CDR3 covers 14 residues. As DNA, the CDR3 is TGTGCCAGCAGCTCAACCGGGACAGAAAATGGCTACACCTTC. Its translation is CASSSTGTENGYTF.

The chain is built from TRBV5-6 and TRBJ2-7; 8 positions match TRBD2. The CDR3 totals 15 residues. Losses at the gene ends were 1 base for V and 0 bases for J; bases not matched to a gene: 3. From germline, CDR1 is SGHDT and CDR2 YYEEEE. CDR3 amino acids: CASSLRAGVSYEQYF. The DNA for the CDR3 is TGTGCCAGCAGCTTGAGAGCGGGAGTCTCCTACGAGCAGTACTTC.

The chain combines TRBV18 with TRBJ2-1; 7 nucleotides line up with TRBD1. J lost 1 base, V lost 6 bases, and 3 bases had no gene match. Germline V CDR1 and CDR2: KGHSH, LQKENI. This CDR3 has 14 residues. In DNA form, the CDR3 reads TGTGCCAGCTCTTCGGACAGGTCCTACAATGAGCAGTTCTTC. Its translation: CASSSDRSYNEQFF.

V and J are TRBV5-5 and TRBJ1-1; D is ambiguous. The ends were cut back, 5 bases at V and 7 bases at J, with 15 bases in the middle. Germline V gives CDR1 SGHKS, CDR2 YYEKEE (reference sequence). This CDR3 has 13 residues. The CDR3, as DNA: TGTGCCAGCAGGCGGGAACTTTGGAGTGAAGCTTTCTTT. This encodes CASRRELWSEAFF.

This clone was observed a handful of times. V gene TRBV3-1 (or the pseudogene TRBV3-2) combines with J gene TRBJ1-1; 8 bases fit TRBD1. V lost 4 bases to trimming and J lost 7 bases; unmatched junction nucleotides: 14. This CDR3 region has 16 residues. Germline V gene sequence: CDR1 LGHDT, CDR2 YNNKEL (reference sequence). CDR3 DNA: TGTGCCAGCAGCCTTCGACAGGGGAAGGGCGTCGGTGAAGCTTTCTTT. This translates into CASSLRQGKGVGEAFF.

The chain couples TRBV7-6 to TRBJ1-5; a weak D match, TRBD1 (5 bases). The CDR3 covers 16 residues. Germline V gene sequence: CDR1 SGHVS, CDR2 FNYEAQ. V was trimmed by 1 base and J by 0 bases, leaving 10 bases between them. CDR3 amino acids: CASSLGTGHSNQPQHF. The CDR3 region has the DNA TGTGCCAGCAGCTTAGGTACAGGCCATAGCAATCAGCCCCAGCATTTT.

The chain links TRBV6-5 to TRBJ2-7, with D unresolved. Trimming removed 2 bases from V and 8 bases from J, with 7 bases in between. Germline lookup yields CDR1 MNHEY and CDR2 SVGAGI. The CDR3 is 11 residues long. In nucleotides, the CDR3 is TGTGCCAGCAGTTACCTCTTTAAGCAGTACTTC. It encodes CASSYLFKQYF.

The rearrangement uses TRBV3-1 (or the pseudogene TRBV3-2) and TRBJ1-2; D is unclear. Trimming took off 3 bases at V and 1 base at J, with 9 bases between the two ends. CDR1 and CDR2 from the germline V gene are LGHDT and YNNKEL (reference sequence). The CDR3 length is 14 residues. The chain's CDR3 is CASSQGGFNYGYTF. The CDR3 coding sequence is TGTGCCAGCAGCCAGGGCGGGTTTAACTATGGCTACACCTTC.

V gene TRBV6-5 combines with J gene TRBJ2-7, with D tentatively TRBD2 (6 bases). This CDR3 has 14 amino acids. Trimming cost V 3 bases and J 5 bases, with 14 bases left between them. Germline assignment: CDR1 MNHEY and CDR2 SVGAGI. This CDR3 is CASSYLEGFHEQYF. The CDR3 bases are TGTGCCAGCAGTTATCTGGAGGGATTCCACGAGCAGTACTTC.

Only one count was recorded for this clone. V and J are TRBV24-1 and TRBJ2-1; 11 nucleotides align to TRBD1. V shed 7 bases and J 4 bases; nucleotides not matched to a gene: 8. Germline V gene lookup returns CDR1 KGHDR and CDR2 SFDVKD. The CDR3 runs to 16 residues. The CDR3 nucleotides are TGTGCCACCAGGGGACCGGGGACAGGGGGGTACAATGAGCAGTTCTTC. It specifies CATRGPGTGGYNEQFF.

This chain's CDR3 is CAWTRGDRDGSPLHF. CDR3 coding DNA: TGTGCCTGGACCCGAGGGGACAGGGATGGGTCACCCCTCCACTTT. The V and J genes are TRBV30 and TRBJ1-6; 9 nucleotides line up with TRBD1. This CDR3 spans 15 amino acids. V trimming: 4 bases; J trimming: 10 bases; junction bases outside the gene matches: 11. Germline CDR1 and CDR2: GTSNPN and SVGIG (reference sequence).